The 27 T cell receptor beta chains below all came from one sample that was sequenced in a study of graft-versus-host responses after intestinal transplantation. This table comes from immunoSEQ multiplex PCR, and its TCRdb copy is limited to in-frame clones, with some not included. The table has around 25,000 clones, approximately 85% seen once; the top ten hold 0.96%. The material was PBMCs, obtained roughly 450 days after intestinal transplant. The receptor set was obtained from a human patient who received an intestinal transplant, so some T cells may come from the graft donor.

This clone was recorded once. The CDR3 sequence: CASGFSGANVLTF. CDR3 sequence (DNA): TGTGCTAGTGGTTTTTCCGGGGCCAACGTCCTGACTTTC. The rearrangement joins TRBV12-5 to TRBJ2-6; D remains unclear. Per the germline V gene, CDR1 is LGHNT and CDR2 is FRNRAP. V lost 3 bases and J lost 4, with 4 bases in between. The CDR3 spans 13 residues.

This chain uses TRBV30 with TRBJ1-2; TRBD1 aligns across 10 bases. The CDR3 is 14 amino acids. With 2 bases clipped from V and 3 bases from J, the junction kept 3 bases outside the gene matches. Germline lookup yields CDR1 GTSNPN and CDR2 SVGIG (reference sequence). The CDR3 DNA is TGTGCCTGGAGTACTGGGACAGGGGACTATGGCTACACCTTC. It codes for CAWSTGTGDYGYTF.

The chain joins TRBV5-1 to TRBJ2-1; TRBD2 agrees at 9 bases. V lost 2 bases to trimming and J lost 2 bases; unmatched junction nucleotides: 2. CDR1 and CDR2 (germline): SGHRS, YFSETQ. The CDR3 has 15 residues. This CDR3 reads CASSFSGSTYNEQFF. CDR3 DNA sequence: TGCGCCAGCAGCTTTAGCGGGAGTACCTACAATGAGCAGTTCTTC.

DNA of the CDR3: TGTGCCAGCAGCACGTCCACCTTGAACACCGGGGAGCTGTTTTTT. Translating gives CASSTSTLNTGELFF. This chain joins TRBV9 and TRBJ2-2; D unclear. V was clipped by 4 bases and J by 1 base, with 11 bases between them. This CDR3 contains 15 residues. Germline CDR1 is SGDLS and CDR2 is YYNGEE. Together with reference TRBV9 and TRBJ2-2, the CDR3 gives the full variable domain: DSGVTQTPKHLITATGQRVTLRCSPRSGDLSVYWYQQSLDQGLQFLIQYYNGEERAKGNILERFSAQQFPDLHSELNLSSLELGDSALYFCASSTSTLNTGELFFGEGSRLTVL.

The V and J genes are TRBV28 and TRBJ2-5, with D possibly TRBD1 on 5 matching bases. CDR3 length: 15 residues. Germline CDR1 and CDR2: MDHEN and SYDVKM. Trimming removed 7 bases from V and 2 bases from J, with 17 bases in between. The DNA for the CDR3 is TGTGCCAGCACACTAACAGGAAAACATCAAGAGACCCAGTACTTC. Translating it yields CASTLTGKHQETQYF.

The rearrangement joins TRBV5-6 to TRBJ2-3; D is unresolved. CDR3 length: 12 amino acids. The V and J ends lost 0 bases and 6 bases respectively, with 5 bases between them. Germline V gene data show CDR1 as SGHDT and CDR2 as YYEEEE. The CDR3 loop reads CASSLAGDTQYF. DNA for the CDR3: TGTGCCAGCAGCTTGGCCGGGGATACGCAGTATTTT. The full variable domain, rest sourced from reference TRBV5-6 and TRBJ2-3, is DAGVTQSPTHLIKTRGQQVTLRCSPKSGHDTVSWYQQALGQGPQFIFQYYEEEERQRGNFPDRFSGHQFPNYSSELNVNALLLGDSALYLCASSLAGDTQYFGPGTRLTVL.

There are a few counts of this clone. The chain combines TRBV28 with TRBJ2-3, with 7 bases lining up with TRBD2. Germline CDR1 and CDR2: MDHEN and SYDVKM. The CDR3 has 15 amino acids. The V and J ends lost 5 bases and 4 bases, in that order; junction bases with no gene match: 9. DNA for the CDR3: TGTGCCAGCAGTACGGGCGGGGGTGGTGCAGATACGCAGTATTTT. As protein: CASSTGGGGADTQYF.

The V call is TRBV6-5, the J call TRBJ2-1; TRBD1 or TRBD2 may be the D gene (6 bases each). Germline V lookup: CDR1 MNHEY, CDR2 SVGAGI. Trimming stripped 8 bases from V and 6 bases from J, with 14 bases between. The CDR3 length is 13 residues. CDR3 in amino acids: CASRATGANEQFF. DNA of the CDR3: TGTGCCAGCCGAGCGACGGGGGCCAATGAGCAGTTCTTC.

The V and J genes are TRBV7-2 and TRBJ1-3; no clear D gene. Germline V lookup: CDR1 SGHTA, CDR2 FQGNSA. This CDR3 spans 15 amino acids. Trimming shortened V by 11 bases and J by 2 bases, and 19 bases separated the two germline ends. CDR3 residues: CAFPEAQGPGNTIYF. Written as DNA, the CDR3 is TGTGCCTTCCCAGAGGCCCAAGGCCCTGGAAACACCATATATTTT. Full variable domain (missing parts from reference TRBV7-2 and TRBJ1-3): GAGVSQSPSNKVTEKGKDVELRCDPISGHTALYWYRQSLGQGLEFLIYFQGNSAPDKSGLPSDRFSAERTGGSVSTLTIQRTQQEDSAVYLCAFPEAQGPGNTIYFGEGSWLTVV.

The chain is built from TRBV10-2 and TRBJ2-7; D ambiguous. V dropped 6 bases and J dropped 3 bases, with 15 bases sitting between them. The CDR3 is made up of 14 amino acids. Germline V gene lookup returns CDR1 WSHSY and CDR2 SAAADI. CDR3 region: CASRETFNVYEQYF. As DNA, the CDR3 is TGCGCCAGCAGGGAGACATTTAATGTCTACGAGCAGTACTTC.

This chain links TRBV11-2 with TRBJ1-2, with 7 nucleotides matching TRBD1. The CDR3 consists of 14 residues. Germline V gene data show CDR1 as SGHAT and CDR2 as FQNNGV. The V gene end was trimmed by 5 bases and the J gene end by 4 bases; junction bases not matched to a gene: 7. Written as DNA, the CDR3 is TGTGCCAGCAGCCCAGGCACAGGGGTCTATGGCTACACCTTC. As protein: CASSPGTGVYGYTF.

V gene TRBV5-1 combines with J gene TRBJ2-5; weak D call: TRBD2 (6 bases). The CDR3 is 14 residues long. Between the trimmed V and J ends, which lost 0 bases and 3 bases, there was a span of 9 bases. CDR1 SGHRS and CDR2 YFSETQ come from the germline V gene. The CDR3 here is CASSLAGGKETQYF. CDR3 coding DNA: TGCGCCAGCAGCTTGGCCGGGGGAAAAGAGACCCAGTACTTC.

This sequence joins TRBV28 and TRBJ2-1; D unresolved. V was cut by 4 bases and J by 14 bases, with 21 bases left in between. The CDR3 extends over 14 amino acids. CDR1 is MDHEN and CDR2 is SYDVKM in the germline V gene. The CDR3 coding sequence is TGTGCCAGCAGTTCCCTGCCACCAACCTTAGTGGAGTTCTTC. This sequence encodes CASSSLPPTLVEFF.

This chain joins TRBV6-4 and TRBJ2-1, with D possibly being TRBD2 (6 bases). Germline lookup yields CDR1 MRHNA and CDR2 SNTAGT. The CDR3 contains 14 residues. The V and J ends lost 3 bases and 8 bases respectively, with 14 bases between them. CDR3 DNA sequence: TGTGCCAGCAGTGAAACGGGAGTGGCAGATGAGCAGTTCTTC. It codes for CASSETGVADEQFF.

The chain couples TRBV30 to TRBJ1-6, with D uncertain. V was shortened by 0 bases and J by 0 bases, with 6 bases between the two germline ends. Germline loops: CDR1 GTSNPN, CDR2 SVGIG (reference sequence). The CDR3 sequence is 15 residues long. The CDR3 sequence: CAWSVLGSYNSPLHF. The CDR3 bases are TGTGCCTGGAGTGTCCTGGGCTCCTATAATTCACCCCTCCACTTT.

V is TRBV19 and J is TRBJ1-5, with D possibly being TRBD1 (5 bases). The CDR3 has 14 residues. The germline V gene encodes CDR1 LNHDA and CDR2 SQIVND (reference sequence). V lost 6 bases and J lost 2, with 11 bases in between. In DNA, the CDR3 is TGTGCCAGTAGCGGATGGGGCGGCAATCAGCCCCAGCATTTT. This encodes CASSGWGGNQPQHF.

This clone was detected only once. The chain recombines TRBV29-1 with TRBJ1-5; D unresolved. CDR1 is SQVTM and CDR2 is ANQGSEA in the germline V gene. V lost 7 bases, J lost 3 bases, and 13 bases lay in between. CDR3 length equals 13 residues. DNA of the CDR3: TGCAGCGCGGTCCGGGAGTACAATCAGCCCCAGCATTTT. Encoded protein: CSAVREYNQPQHF.

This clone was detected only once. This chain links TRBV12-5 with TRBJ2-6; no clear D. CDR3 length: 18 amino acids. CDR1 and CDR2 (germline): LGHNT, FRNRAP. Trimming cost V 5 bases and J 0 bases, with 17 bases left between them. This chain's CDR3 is CASGPTRKTPSGANVLTF. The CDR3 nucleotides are TGTGCTAGTGGTCCTACCCGTAAGACCCCCTCTGGGGCCAACGTCCTGACTTTC.

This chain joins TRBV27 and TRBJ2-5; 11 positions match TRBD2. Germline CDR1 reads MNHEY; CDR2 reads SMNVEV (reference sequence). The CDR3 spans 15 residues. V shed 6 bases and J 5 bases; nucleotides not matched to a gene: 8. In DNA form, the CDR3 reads TGTGCCAGCAGCCGTAGCGGGAGGGCCTTGGAGACCCAGTACTTC. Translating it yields CASSRSGRALETQYF.

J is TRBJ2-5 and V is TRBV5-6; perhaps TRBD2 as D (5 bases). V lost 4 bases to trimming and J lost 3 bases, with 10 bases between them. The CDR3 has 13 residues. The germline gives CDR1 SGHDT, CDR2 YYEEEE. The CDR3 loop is CASSRRDEETQYF. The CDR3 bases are TGTGCCAGCAGCCGACGGGATGAAGAGACCCAGTACTTC. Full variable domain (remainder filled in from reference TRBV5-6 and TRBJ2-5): DAGVTQSPTHLIKTRGQQVTLRCSPKSGHDTVSWYQQALGQGPQFIFQYYEEEERQRGNFPDRFSGHQFPNYSSELNVNALLLGDSALYLCASSRRDEETQYFGPGTRLLVL.

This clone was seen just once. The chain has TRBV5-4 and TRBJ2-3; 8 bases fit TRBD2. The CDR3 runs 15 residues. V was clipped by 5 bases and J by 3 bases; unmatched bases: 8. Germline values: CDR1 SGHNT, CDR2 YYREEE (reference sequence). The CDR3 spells CASRSSGSRTDTQYF. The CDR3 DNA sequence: TGTGCCAGCAGATCAAGCGGGAGCAGAACAGATACGCAGTATTTT. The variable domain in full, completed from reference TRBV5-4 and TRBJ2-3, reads ETGVTQSPTHLIKTRGQQVTLRCSSQSGHNTVSWYQQALGQGPQFIFQYYREEENGRGNFPPRFSGLQFPNYSSELNVNALELDDSALYLCASRSSGSRTDTQYFGPGTRLTVL.

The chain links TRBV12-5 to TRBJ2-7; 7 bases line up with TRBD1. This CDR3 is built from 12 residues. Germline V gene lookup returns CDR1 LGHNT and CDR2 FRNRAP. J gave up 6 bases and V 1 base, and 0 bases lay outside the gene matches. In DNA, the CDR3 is TGTGCTAGTGGTTTGGCAGGGGGCGAGCAGTACTTC. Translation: CASGLAGGEQYF.

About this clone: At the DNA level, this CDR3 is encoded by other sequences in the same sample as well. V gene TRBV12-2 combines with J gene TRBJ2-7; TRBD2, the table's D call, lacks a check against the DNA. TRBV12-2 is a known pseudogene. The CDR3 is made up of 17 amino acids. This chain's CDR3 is CASRRWTSGNPPYEQYF. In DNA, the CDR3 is TGTGCAAGTCGTCGCTGGACTAGCGGGAACCCTCCCTACGAGCAGTACTTC.

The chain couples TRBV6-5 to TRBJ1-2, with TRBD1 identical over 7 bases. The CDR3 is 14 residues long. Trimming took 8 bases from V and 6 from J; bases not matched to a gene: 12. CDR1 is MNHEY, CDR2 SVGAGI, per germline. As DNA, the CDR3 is TGTGCCAGCTACGACAGGGTAGGACTCCATGGCTACACCTTC. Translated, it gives CASYDRVGLHGYTF.

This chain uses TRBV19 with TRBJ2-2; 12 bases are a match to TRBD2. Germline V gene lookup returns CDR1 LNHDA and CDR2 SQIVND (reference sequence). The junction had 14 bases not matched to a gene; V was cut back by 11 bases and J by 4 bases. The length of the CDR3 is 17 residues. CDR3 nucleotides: TGTGCCCGCCGCCCACTAGCGGGGGGCTGGACCACCGGGGAGCTGTTTTTT. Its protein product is CARRPLAGGWTTGELFF.

This chain's CDR3 is CASSSAGTGAGEAFF. CDR3 coding DNA: TGTGCCAGCAGCTCCGCCGGGACAGGGGCGGGTGAAGCTTTCTTT. The rearrangement links TRBV7-9 to TRBJ1-1, with 10 bases lining up with TRBD1. Germline assignment: CDR1 SEHNR and CDR2 FQNEAQ (reference sequence). The CDR3 sequence is 15 residues long. V shed 4 bases and J 7 bases; nucleotides not matched to a gene: 9.

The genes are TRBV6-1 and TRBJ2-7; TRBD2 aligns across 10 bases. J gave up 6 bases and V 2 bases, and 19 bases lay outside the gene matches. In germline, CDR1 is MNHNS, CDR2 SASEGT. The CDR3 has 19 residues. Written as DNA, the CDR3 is TGTGCCAGCAGTGAAAAAGGGATAGGGCTAGCGGGAGAAACCTGCGAGCAGTACTTC. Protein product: CASSEKGIGLAGETCEQYF.